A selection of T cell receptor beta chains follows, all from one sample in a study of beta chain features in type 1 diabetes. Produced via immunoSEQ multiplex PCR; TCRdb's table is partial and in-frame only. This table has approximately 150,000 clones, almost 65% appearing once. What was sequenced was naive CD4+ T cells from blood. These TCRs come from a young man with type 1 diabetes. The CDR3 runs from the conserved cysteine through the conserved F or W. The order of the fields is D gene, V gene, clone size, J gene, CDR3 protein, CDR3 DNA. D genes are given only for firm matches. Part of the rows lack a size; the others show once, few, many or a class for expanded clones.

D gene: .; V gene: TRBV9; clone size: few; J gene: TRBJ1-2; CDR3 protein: CASNRDSNYGYTF; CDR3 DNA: TGTGCCAGCAATCGTGACAGTAACTATGGCTACACCTTC
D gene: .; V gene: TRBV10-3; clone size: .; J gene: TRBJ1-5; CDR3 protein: CAIQEGNQPQHF; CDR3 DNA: TGTGCCATCCAGGAGGGCAATCAGCCCCAGCATTTT
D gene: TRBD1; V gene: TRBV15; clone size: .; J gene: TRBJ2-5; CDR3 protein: CATSRDRGRETQYF; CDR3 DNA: TGTGCCACCAGCAGAGATAGGGGGCGAGAGACCCAGTACTTC
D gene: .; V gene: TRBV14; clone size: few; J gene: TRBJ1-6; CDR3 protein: CASSLGLSPLHF; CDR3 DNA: TGTGCCAGCAGCCTAGGGCTTTCACCCCTCCACTTT
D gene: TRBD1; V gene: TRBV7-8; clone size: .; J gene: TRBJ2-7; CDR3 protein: CASRPDRDPREQYF; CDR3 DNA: TGTGCCAGCAGACCGGACAGGGATCCCCGCGAGCAGTACTTC
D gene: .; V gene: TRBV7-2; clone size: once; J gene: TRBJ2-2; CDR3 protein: CASSLDHTGELFF; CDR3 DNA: TGTGCCAGCAGCTTAGACCACACCGGGGAGCTGTTTTTT
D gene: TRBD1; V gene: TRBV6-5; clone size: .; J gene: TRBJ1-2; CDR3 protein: CASSTLQGPHYGYTF; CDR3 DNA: TGTGCCAGCAGCACTCTACAGGGGCCTCACTATGGCTACACCTTC
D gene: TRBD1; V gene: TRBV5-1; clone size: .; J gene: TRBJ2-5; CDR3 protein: CASRDGTGPQETQYF; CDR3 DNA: TGCGCCAGCAGAGATGGGACAGGGCCCCAAGAGACCCAGTACTTC
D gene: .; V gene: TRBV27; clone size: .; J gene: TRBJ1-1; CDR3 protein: CASRAQGAVTEAFF; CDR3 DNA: TGTGCCAGCAGAGCGCAGGGTGCTGTCACTGAAGCTTTCTTT
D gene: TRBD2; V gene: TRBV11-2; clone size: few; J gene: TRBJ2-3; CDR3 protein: CASSPGTTSTDTQYF; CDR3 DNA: TGTGCCAGCAGCCCAGGGACTACAAGCACAGATACGCAGTATTTT
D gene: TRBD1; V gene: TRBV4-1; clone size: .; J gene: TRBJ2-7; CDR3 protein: CASSRDRQNYEQYF; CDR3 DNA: TGCGCCAGCAGCCGGGACAGGCAGAACTACGAGCAGTACTTC
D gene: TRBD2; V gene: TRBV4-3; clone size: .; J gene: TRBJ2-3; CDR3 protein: CASSQDDRGGDTQYF; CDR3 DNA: TGCGCCAGCAGCCAAGACGATAGGGGAGGGGATACGCAGTATTTT
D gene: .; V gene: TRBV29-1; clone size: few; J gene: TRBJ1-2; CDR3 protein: CSVAHSYGYTF; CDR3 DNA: TGCAGCGTCGCTCACTCCTATGGCTACACCTTC
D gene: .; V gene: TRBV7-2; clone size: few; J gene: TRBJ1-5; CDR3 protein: CASSLGNQPQHF; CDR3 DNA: TGTGCCAGCAGCTTAGGGAATCAGCCCCAGCATTTT
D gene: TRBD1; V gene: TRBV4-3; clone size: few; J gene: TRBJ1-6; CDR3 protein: CASSPGGQRSYNSPLHF; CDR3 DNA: TGCGCCAGCAGCCCCGGGGGACAGCGCTCCTATAATTCACCCCTCCACTTT
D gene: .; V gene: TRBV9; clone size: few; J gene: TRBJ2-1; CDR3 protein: CASSVGTSYEQFF; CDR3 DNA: TGTGCCAGCAGCGTCGGGACTTCCTATGAGCAGTTCTTC
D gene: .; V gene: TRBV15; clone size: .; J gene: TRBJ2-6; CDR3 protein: CATSRDGSLANVLTF; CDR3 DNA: TGTGCCACCAGCAGAGATGGTAGTCTGGCCAACGTCCTGACTTTC
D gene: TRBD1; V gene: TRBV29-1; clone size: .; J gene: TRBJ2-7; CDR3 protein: CSVGGTGEESSYEQYF; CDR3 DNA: TGCAGCGTTGGCGGGACAGGGGAAGAAAGCTCCTACGAGCAGTACTTC
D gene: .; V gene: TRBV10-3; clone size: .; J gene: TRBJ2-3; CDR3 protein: CAISLDRPDTQYF; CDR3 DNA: TGTGCCATCAGTTTAGACAGGCCAGATACGCAGTATTTT
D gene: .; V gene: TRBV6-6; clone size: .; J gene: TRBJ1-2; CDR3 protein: CASSYSNRVYGYTF; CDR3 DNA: TGTGCCAGCAGTTACTCGAACAGGGTCTATGGCTACACCTTC
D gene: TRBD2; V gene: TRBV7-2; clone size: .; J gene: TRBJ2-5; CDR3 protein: CASSWSGGYQETQYF; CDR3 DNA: TGTGCCAGCAGCTGGAGCGGGGGGTACCAAGAGACCCAGTACTTC
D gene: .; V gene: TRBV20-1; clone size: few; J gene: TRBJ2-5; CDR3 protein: CSADRETQYF; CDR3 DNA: TGCAGTGCTGATAGAGAGACCCAGTACTTC
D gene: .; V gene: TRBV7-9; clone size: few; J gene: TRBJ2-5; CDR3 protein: CASSWATGGETQYF; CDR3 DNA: TGTGCCAGCAGCTGGGCTACAGGAGGGGAGACCCAGTACTTC
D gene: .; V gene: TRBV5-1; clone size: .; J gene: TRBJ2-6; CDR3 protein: CASSLVITGANVLTF; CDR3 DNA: TGCGCCAGCAGCTTGGTGATAACTGGGGCCAACGTCCTGACTTTC
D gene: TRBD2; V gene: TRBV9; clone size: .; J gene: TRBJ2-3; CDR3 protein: CASSVGMGGVDTQYF; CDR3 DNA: TGTGCCAGCAGCGTAGGGATGGGAGGGGTTGATACGCAGTATTTT
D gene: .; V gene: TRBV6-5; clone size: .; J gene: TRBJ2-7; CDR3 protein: CASSRDGTSYEQYF; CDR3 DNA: TGTGCCAGCAGCCGGGACGGGACATCCTACGAGCAGTACTTC
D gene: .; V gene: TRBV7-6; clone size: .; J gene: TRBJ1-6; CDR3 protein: CASSLTGVGSPLHF; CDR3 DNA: TGTGCCAGCAGCTTAACCGGGGTTGGCTCACCCCTCCACTTT
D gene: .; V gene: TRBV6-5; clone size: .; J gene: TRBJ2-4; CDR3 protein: CASSDTGAKNIQYF; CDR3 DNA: TGTGCCAGCAGTGATACAGGGGCCAAAAACATTCAGTACTTC
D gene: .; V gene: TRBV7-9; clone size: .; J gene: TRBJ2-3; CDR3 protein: CASSFSQGRDTQYF; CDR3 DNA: TGTGCCAGCAGCTTCTCACAGGGAAGGGATACGCAGTATTTT
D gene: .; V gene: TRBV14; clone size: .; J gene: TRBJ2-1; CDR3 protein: CASSQRLRSQFF; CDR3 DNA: TGTGCCAGCAGCCAACGCCTAAGATCCCAGTTCTTC
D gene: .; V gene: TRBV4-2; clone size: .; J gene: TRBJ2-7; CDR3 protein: CASSRSSHEQYF; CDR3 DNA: TGTGCCAGCAGCCGTTCGTCCCACGAGCAGTACTTC
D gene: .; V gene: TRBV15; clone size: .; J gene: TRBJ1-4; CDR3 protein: CATSRDQTDEKLFF; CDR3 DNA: TGTGCCACCAGCAGAGATCAGACAGACGAAAAACTGTTTTTT
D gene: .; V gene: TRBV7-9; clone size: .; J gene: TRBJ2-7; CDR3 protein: CASSSQGYEQYF; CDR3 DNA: TGTGCCAGCAGTTCACAGGGCTACGAGCAGTACTTC
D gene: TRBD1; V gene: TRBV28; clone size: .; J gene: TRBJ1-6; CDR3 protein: CASITGGDSPLHF; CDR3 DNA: TGTGCCAGTATAACAGGGGGCGATTCACCCCTCCACTTT